These 10 T cell receptor beta chains originate from one sample sequenced in a study of cytomegalovirus exposure and HLA in healthy donors. Researchers ran the PCR with 60 Vbeta and 13 Jbeta primers. Profiling relied on immunoSEQ multiplex PCR, and the TCRdb table lists in-frame clones only, not all of them. The table records around 110,000 clones, around 75% of them present only once. Input material: PBMCs. All receptors derive from a male donor in good health and CMV-seropositive.

The gene calls are TRBV28 and TRBJ2-7; D call uncertain. The CDR3 extends over 13 amino acids. The V gene's germline CDR1 is MDHEN and CDR2 SYDVKM. Trimming took 5 bases from V and 2 from J, leaving 10 bases between them. CDR3 nucleotide sequence: TGTGCCAGCAGTCACGGTAGAACCTACGAGCAGTACTTC. Residues: CASSHGRTYEQYF.

Only a few counts were recorded for this clone. The chain combines TRBV28 with TRBJ1-5; 12 bases match TRBD1. The CDR3 has 15 amino acids. The germline CDR1 and CDR2 sequences are MDHEN and SYDVKM. The V gene end was trimmed by 6 bases and the J gene end by 7 bases; junction bases not matched to a gene: 7. CDR3 nucleotides: TGTGCCAGCAGACCTGGGACAGGGGGCAGACAGCCCCAGCATTTT. Protein: CASRPGTGGRQPQHF.

This chain connects TRBV5-6 to TRBJ1-2; possibly TRBD1 for D (6 bases). The CDR3 has 14 residues. Between the trimmed V and J ends, which lost 0 bases and 6 bases, there was a span of 12 bases. CDR1 is SGHDT and CDR2 is YYEEEE in the germline V gene. CDR3 sequence: CASSLVGGPDGYTF. The DNA of the CDR3 is TGTGCCAGCAGCTTGGTGGGGGGGCCGGATGGCTACACCTTC.

The rearrangement uses TRBV28 and TRBJ2-5; 11 positions match TRBD2. This CDR3 region has 16 residues. Per germline, CDR1 MDHEN and CDR2 SYDVKM. The V and J ends lost 1 base and 4 bases, in that order; junction bases with no gene match: 5. CDR3 region: CASSLLAGGPGETQYF. CDR3 sequence (DNA): TGTGCCAGCAGTTTATTAGCGGGAGGGCCCGGAGAGACCCAGTACTTC.

The chain employs TRBV30 and TRBJ2-4, with 7 positions matching TRBD2. The CDR3 has 15 amino acids. The junction had 10 bases not matched to a gene; V was cut back by 7 bases and J by 1 base. CDR1 and CDR2 (germline): GTSNPN, SVGIG (reference sequence). CDR3 sequence: CASKLGGSAKNIQYF. In DNA form, the CDR3 reads TGTGCCTCGAAGCTGGGGGGGTCGGCCAAAAACATTCAGTACTTC.

This clone is a singleton in its sample. The chain employs TRBV10-1 and TRBJ2-7; D might be TRBD2 (6 bases). Trimming shortened V by 2 bases and J by 3 bases, and 23 bases separated the two germline ends. Germline V gene data show CDR1 as WNHNN and CDR2 as SYGVQD (reference sequence). This CDR3 region has 18 residues. CDR3 amino acids: CASSEAHLGTDEDYEQYF. The CDR3 DNA follows: TGCGCCAGCAGTGAGGCCCACCTCGGGACTGATGAGGACTACGAGCAGTACTTC.

The V call is TRBV28, the J call TRBJ2-7; TRBD1 matches at 9 bases. Trimming removed 8 bases from V and 2 bases from J; junction bases left unmatched: 7. CDR1 MDHEN and CDR2 SYDVKM come from the germline V gene. This CDR3 has 14 residues. The CDR3 sequence is CASRTGDSTYEQYF. The CDR3 DNA follows: TGTGCCAGCCGGACAGGGGACTCAACCTACGAGCAGTACTTC. Variable domain in full (rest from reference TRBV28 and TRBJ2-7): DVKVTQSSRYLVKRTGEKVFLECVQDMDHENMFWYRQDPGLGLRLIYFSYDVKMKEKGDIPEGYSVSREKKERFSLILESASTNQTSMYLCASRTGDSTYEQYFGPGTRLTVT.

The chain links TRBV27 to TRBJ1-1; D perhaps matches TRBD1 (5 bases). The germline V gene encodes CDR1 MNHEY and CDR2 SMNVEV (reference sequence). V shed 1 base and J shed 1 base, with 7 bases lying between them. This CDR3 has 14 residues. CDR3 DNA: TGTGCCAGCAGTTTATTGGGGGGGAACACTGAAGCTTTCTTT. Amino acids: CASSLLGGNTEAFF.

The CDR3 sequence is CASSQSGGPYEQYF. Written as DNA, the CDR3 is TGCGCCAGCAGCCAGTCGGGGGGCCCGTACGAGCAGTACTTC. The chain has TRBV5-1 and TRBJ2-7; D may be TRBD2 (7 bases). Looked up from germline, CDR1 is SGHRS and CDR2 is YFSETQ. Trimming pared 4 bases from V and 4 bases from J, leaving 15 bases between. The CDR3 is made up of 14 amino acids.

The V and J genes are TRBV10-1 and TRBJ1-6, with TRBD1 identical over 7 bases. The CDR3 covers 16 residues. Unmatched junction bases numbered 7, after V lost 2 bases and J lost 6 bases. Looked up from germline, CDR1 is WNHNN and CDR2 is SYGVQD (reference sequence). CDR3 nucleotides: TGCGCCAGCAGTGAGGAAACGACAGGGTTTAATTCACCCCTCCACTTT. This translates into CASSEETTGFNSPLHF.